The 7 T cell receptor beta chains below come from one sample, sequenced in a study of circulating tumor DNA in untreated peripheral T-cell lymphoma. Libraries were prepared by immunoSEQ multiplex PCR; TCRdb keeps only in-frame clonotypes and omits some of them. This table holds over 70 clones. The sample was cell-free DNA from blood serum. Receptors originate from a human donor with peripheral T-cell lymphoma.

The chain is built from TRBV7-8 and TRBJ1-6; the D is unclear. Trimming cost V 5 bases and J 9 bases, with 14 bases left between them. From germline, CDR1 is SGHVS and CDR2 FQNEAQ. The CDR3 covers 14 residues. The CDR3 is CASSPDRVSSPLHF. CDR3 DNA sequence: TGTGCCAGCAGCCCCGACCGTGTTTCTTCACCCCTCCACTTT.

The count of this clone is one. The rearrangement links TRBV7-6 to TRBJ1-1, with a weak D call TRBD1 (6 bases). Germline CDR1 is SGHVS and CDR2 is FNYEAQ. Trimming took off 5 bases at V and 11 bases at J, with 18 bases between the two ends. This CDR3 has 13 residues. Here the CDR3 reads CASSALTGINAFF. DNA of the CDR3: TGTGCCAGCAGCGCACTCACAGGGATAAATGCTTTCTTT.

The chain employs TRBV28 and TRBJ1-2, with TRBD1 matching over 11 bases. CDR1 is MDHEN and CDR2 is SYDVKM in the germline V gene. V lost 6 bases to trimming and J lost 4 bases; unmatched junction nucleotides: 4. There are 14 residues in the CDR3. Here the CDR3 DNA reads TGTGCCAGCAGACCCGGGACAGGGGGCTATGGCTACACCTTC. Its protein product is CASRPGTGGYGYTF.

This clone has only a few counts. V gene TRBV9 combines with J gene TRBJ2-7; 9 positions agree with TRBD1. There are 16 residues in the CDR3. With V trimmed by 0 bases and J by 5 bases, 9 bases remained unmatched. Germline CDR1 is SGDLS and CDR2 is YYNGEE. The DNA of the CDR3 is TGTGCCAGCAGCGTAGACCCCACAGGGGGCAAGGACGAGCAGTACTTC. Its translation is CASSVDPTGGKDEQYF.

The chain has TRBV5-1 and TRBJ1-2, with TRBD1 matching over 8 bases. The CDR3 consists of 16 residues. V lost 0 bases to trimming and J lost 4 bases; unmatched junction nucleotides: 8. Germline assignment: CDR1 SGHRS and CDR2 YFSETQ. The CDR3 sequence is CASSLADRVSGYGYTF. In nucleotides, the CDR3 is TGCGCCAGCAGCTTGGCGGACAGGGTGTCGGGCTATGGCTACACCTTC.

This rearrangement joins TRBV28 to TRBJ2-5, with TRBD2 matching 11 bases. V shed 4 bases, J shed 7 bases, and the junction held 8 bases outside the gene matches. CDR1 MDHEN and CDR2 SYDVKM come from the germline V gene. CDR3 length: 15 residues. CDR3 bases: TGTGCCAGCAGTTCCACTAGCGGGAGCCGAATGACCCAGTACTTC. Amino acid sequence: CASSSTSGSRMTQYF.

This clone appeared once. This chain links TRBV7-3 with TRBJ2-1, with D perhaps matching TRBD1 or TRBD2 (5 bases each). Germline CDR1 reads SGHTA; CDR2 reads FQGTGA. Trimming removed 4 bases from V and 5 bases from J, with 9 bases in between. CDR3 length equals 13 residues. CDR3 residues: CASSSGPNNEQFF. The CDR3 nucleotides are TGTGCCAGCAGCTCGGGACCAAACAATGAGCAGTTCTTC.